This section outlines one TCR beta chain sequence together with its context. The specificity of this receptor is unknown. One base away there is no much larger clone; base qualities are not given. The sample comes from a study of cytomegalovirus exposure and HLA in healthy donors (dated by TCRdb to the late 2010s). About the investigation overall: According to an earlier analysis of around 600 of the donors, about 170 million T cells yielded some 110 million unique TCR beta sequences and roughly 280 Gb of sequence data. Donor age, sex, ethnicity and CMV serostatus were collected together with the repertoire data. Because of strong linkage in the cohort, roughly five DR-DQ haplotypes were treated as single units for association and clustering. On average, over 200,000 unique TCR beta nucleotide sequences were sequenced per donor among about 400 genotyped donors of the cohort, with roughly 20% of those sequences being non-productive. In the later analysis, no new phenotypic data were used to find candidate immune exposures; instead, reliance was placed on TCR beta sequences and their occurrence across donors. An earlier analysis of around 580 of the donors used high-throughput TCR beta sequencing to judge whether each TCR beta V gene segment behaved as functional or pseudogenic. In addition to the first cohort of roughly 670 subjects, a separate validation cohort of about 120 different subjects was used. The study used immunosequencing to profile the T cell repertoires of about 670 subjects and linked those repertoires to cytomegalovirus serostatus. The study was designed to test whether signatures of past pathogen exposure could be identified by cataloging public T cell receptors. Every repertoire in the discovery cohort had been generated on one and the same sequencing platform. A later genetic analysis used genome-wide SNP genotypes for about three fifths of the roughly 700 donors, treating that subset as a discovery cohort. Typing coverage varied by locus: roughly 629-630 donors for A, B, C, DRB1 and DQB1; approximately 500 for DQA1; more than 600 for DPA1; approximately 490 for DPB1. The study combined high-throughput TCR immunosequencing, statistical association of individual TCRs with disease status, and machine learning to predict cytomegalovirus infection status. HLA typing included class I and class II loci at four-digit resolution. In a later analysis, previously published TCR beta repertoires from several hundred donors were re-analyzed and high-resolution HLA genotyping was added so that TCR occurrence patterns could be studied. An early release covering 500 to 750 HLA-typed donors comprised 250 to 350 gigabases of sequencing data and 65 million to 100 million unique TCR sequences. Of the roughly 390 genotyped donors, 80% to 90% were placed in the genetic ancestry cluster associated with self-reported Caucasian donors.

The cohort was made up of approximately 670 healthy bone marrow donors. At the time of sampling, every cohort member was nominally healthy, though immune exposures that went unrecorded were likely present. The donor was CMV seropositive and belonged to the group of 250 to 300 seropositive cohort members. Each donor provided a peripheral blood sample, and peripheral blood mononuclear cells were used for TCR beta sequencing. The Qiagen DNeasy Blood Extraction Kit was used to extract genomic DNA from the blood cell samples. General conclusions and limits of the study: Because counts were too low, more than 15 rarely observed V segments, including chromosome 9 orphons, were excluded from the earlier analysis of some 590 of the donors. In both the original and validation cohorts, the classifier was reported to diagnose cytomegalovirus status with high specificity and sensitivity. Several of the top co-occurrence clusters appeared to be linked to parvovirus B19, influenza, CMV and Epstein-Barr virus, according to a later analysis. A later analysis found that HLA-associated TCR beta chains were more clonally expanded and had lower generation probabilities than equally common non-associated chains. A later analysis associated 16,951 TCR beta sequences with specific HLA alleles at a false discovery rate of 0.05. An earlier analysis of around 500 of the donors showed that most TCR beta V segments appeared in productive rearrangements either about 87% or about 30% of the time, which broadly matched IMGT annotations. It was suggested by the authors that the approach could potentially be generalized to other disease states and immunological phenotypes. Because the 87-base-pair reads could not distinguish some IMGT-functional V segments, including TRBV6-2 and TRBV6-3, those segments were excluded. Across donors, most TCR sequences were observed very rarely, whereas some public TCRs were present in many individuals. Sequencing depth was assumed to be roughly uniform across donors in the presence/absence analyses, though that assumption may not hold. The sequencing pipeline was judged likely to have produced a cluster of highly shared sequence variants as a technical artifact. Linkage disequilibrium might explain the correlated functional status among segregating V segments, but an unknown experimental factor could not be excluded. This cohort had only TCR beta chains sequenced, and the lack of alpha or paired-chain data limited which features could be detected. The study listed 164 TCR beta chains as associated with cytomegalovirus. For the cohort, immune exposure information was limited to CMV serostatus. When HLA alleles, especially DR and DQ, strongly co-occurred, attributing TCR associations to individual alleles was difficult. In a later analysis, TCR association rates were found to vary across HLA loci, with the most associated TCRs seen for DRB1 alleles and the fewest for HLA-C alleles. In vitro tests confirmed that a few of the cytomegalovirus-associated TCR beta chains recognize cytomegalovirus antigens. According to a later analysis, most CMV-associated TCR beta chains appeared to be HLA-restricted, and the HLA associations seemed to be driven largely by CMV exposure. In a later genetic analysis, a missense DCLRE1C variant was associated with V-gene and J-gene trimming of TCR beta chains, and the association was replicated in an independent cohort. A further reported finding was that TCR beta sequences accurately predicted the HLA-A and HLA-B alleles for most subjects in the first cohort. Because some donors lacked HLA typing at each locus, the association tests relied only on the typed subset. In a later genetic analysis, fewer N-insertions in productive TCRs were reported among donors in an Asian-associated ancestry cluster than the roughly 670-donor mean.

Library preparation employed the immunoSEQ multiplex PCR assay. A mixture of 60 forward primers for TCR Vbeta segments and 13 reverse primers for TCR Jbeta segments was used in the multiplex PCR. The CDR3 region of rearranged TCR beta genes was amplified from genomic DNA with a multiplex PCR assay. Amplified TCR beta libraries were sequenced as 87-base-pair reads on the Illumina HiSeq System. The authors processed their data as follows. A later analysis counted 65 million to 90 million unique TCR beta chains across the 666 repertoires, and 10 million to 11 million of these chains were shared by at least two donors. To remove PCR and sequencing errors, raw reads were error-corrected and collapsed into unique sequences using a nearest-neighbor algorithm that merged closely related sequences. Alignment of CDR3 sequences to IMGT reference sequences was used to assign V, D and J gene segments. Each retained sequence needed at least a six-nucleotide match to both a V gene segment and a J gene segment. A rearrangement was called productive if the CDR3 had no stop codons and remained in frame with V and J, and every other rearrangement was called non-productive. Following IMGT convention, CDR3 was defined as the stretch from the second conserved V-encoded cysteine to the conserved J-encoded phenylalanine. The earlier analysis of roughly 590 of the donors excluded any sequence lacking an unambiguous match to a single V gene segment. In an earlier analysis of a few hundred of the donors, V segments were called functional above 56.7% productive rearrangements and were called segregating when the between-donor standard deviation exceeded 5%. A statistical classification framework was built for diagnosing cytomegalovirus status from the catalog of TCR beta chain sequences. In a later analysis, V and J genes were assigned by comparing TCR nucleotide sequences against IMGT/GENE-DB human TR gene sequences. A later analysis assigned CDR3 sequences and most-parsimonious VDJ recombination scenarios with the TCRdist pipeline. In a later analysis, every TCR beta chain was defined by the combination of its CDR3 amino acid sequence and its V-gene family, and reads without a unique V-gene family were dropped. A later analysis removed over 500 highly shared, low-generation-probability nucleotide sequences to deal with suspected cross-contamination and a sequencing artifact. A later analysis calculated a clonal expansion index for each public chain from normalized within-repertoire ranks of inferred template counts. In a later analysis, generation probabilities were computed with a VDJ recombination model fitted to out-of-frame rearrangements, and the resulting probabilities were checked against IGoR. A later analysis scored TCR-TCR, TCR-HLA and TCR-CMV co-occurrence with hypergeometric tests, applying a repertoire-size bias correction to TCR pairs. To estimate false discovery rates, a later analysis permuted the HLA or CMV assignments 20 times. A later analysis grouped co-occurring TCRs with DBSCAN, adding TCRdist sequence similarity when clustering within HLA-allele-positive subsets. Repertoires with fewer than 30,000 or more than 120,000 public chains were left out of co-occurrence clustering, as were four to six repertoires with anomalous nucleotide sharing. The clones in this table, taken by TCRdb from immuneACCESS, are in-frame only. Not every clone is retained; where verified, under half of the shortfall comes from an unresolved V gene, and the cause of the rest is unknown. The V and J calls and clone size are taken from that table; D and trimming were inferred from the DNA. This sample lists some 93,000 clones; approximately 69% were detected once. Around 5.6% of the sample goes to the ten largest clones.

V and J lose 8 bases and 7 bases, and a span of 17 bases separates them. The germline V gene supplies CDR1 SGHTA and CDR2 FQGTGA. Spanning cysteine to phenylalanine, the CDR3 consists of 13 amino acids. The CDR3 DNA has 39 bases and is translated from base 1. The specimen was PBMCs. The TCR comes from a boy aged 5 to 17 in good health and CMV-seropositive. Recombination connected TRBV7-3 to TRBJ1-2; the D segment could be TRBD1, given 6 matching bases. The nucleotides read TGTGCCAGCGGGGACCAACAGGGATCTGGCTACACCTTC. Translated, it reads CASGDQQGSGYTF.